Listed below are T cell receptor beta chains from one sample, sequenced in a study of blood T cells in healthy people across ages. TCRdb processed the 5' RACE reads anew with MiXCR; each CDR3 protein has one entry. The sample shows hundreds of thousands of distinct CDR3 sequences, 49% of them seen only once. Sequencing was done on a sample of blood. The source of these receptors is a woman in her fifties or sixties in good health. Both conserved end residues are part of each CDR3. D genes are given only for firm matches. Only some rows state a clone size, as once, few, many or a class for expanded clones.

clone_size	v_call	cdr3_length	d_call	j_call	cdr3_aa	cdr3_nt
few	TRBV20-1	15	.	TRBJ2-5	CSARDSDLGQETQYF	TGCAGTGCTAGAGATTCAGACTTGGGGCAAGAGACCCAGTACTTC
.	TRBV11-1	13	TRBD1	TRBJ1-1	CASRDRAWTEAFF	TGTGCCAGCAGGGACAGGGCCTGGACTGAAGCTTTCTTT
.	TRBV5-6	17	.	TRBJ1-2	CTSSFLTPRERAAGYTF	TGTACCAGCAGCTTCTTGACCCCCCGGGAGAGGGCGGCTGGCTACACCTTC
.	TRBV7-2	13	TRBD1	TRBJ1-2	CASSVRDRVGYTF	TGTGCCAGCAGCGTCCGGGACAGGGTCGGCTACACCTTC
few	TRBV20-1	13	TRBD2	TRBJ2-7	CSAGSGATYEQYF	TGCAGTGCGGGTAGCGGGGCAACCTACGAGCAGTACTTC
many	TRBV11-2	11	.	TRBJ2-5	CASSGWETQYF	TGTGCCAGCAGCGGTTGGGAGACCCAGTACTTC
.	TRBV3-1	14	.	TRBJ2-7	CASSQEVHSYEQYF	TGTGCCAGCAGCCAAGAGGTCCATTCCTACGAGCAGTACTTC
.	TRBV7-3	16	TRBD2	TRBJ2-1	CASSAKGTSGSNEQFF	TGTGCCAGCAGCGCTAAAGGGACTAGCGGGAGCAATGAGCAGTTCTTC
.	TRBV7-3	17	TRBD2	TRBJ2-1	CASSQGLAGGRRNEQFF	TGTGCCAGCAGCCAAGGACTAGCCGGCGGGCGTAGGAATGAGCAGTTCTTC
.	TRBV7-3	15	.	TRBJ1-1	CASSLIPGRGQEAFF	TGTGCCAGCAGCTTAATTCCCGGGCGTGGCCAGGAAGCTTTCTTT
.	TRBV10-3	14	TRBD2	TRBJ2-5	CAISEASGGETQYF	TGTGCCATCAGTGAGGCTAGCGGAGGTGAGACCCAGTACTTC
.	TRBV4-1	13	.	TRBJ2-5	CASSQAGRKEQYF	TGCGCCAGCAGCCAGGCAGGGAGAAAAGAGCAGTACTTC
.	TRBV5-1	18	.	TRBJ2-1	CASSLAAFQLGSYNEQFF	TGCGCCAGCAGCTTGGCCGCTTTTCAGCTTGGGTCCTACAATGAGCAGTTCTTC
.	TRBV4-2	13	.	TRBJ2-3	CASSQVTADTQYF	TGTGCCAGCAGCCAAGTAACGGCGGATACGCAGTATTTT
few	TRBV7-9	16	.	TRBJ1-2	CASSFRSDQTVYGYTF	TGTGCCAGCAGCTTCCGATCAGACCAGACAGTCTATGGCTACACCTTC
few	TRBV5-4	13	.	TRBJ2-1	CASSLEQNNEQFF	TGTGCCAGCAGCTTGGAACAGAACAATGAGCAGTTCTTC
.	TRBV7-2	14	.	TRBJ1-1	CASTWGVRGTEAFF	TGTGCCAGCACCTGGGGGGTCCGGGGCACTGAAGCTTTCTTT
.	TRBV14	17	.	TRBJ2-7	CASSQVFANRNPDEQYF	TGTGCCAGCAGCCAAGTTTTCGCAAACAGGAACCCGGACGAGCAGTACTTC
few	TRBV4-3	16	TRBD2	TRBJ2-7	CASSQDLAGKGYEQYF	TGCGCCAGCAGCCAAGATCTAGCGGGAAAAGGATACGAGCAGTACTTC
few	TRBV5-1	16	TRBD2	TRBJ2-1	CASSGAGLAGELEQFF	TGCGCCAGCAGCGGTGCAGGACTAGCGGGAGAGCTTGAGCAGTTCTTC
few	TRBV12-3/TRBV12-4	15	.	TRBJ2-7	CASSPPRGVSYEQYF	TGTGCCAGCAGTCCCCCTAGGGGGGTAAGCTACGAGCAGTACTTC
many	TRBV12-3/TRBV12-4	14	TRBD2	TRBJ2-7	CASSNRGLAGEQYF	TGTGCCAGCAGTAATAGAGGACTAGCGGGCGAGCAGTACTTC
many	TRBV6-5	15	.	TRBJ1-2	CASSYSGEGNYGYTF	TGTGCCAGCAGTTACTCGGGGGAGGGGAACTATGGCTACACCTTC
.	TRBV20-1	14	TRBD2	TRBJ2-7	CSASPVAGGYEQYF	TGCAGTGCTAGCCCCGTAGCGGGAGGCTACGAGCAGTACTTC
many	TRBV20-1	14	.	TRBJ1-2	CSARDHGASYGYTF	TGCAGTGCTAGAGATCACGGGGCCAGCTATGGCTACACCTTC
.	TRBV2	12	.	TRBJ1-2	CASSEDSPGYTF	TGTGCCAGCAGTGAAGATTCGCCGGGCTACACCTTC
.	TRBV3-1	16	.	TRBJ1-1	CASSQGAGSLNTEAFF	TGTGCCAGCAGCCAGGGTGCCGGGTCCTTGAACACTGAAGCTTTCTTT
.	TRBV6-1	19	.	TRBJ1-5	CASSLMSPLRSYSNQPQHF	TGTGCCAGCAGCCTTATGTCCCCACTCAGGTCTTATAGCAATCAGCCCCAGCATTTT
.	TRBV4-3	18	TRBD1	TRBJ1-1	CASSQEGSGTGSGAEAFF	TGCGCCAGCAGCCAAGAAGGTTCCGGGACAGGGTCGGGGGCTGAAGCTTTCTTT
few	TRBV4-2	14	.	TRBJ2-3	CASSRLLSRDTQYF	TGTGCCAGCAGCCGACTTCTCTCTCGAGATACGCAGTATTTT
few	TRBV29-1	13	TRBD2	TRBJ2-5	CSVGGTFQETQYF	TGCAGCGTGGGGGGGACTTTCCAAGAGACCCAGTACTTC
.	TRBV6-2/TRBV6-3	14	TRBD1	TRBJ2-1	CASNNRGNCNEQFF	TGTGCCAGCAACAACAGGGGGAACTGCAATGAGCAGTTCTTC